This is a list of T cell receptor beta chains from one sample in a study of shared clonotypes between healthy human individuals. Here immunoSEQ multiplex PCR was the method, and the copy in TCRdb shows in-frame clones only, minus some. Here the sample spans around 2,000,000 clones, approximately 95% being singletons. Sequencing was carried out using naive CD4+ T cells sorted from blood. Source of these receptors: a man aged 18 to 35 in good health. The CDR3 runs from the conserved cysteine through the conserved F or W. D genes are given only for firm matches. The size of a clone is reported for some rows only, either as once, few or many, or as a class for expanded clones.

len: 15
abundance: once
j_gene: TRBJ2-1
v_gene: TRBV30
d_gene: TRBD2
CDR3nt: TGTGCCTGGAGTGTACGCGCGGGGGGCTACAATGAGCAGTTCTTC
CDR3aa: CAWSVRAGGYNEQFF

len: 14
abundance: NA
j_gene: TRBJ2-7
v_gene: TRBV30
d_gene: NA
CDR3nt: TGTGCCTGGAGTGCGGGACTTATTTCCTACGAGCAGTACTTC
CDR3aa: CAWSAGLISYEQYF

len: 12
abundance: NA
j_gene: TRBJ1-1
v_gene: TRBV28
d_gene: NA
CDR3nt: TGTGCCAGCAGTCCCTCCGGTGGGGGAGCTTTCTTT
CDR3aa: CASSPSGGGAFF

len: 14
abundance: NA
j_gene: TRBJ1-1
v_gene: TRBV28
d_gene: NA
CDR3nt: TGTGCCAGCAGAGACCCTTCCGTGAACACTGAAGCTTTCTTT
CDR3aa: CASRDPSVNTEAFF

len: 15
abundance: NA
j_gene: TRBJ2-5
v_gene: TRBV10-3
d_gene: TRBD2
CDR3nt: TGTGCCATCAGTGTATCGTACGGGAGGCGGGAGACCCAGTACTTC
CDR3aa: CAISVSYGRRETQYF

len: 18
abundance: NA
j_gene: TRBJ2-7
v_gene: TRBV7-8
d_gene: NA
CDR3nt: TGTGCCAGCAGCCGCCTTCCTTCGGACCAAGTAGCCACCTACGAGCAGTACTTC
CDR3aa: CASSRLPSDQVATYEQYF

len: 14
abundance: once
j_gene: TRBJ1-5
v_gene: TRBV19
d_gene: NA
CDR3nt: TGTGCCAGTAGTAGGGCTTATAGCAATCAGCCCCAGCATTTT
CDR3aa: CASSRAYSNQPQHF

len: 16
abundance: NA
j_gene: TRBJ1-6
v_gene: TRBV10-3
d_gene: NA
CDR3nt: TGTGCCATCAGTGAGTCCGGTCCTGTGTTAAATTCACCCCTCCACTTT
CDR3aa: CAISESGPVLNSPLHF

len: 14
abundance: NA
j_gene: TRBJ1-2
v_gene: TRBV6-1
d_gene: NA
CDR3nt: TGTGCCAGCAGTGAAGCGAGAACGGCCTATGGCTACACCTTC
CDR3aa: CASSEARTAYGYTF

len: 15
abundance: NA
j_gene: TRBJ1-2
v_gene: TRBV5-5
d_gene: NA
CDR3nt: TGTGCCAGCAGCTTGGCCCCTAGGGAAAGCTATGGCTACACCTTC
CDR3aa: CASSLAPRESYGYTF

len: 14
abundance: NA
j_gene: TRBJ2-1
v_gene: TRBV7-2
d_gene: NA
CDR3nt: TGTGCCAGCAGCTTCGACCACAGTGGCTATGAGCAGTTCTTC
CDR3aa: CASSFDHSGYEQFF

len: 11
abundance: NA
j_gene: TRBJ2-1
v_gene: TRBV30
d_gene: NA
CDR3nt: TGTGCCTGGAGTCCTTCCAATGAGCAGTTCTTC
CDR3aa: CAWSPSNEQFF

len: 12
abundance: NA
j_gene: TRBJ2-5
v_gene: TRBV7-2
d_gene: NA
CDR3nt: TGTGCCAGCACCACACACCAAGAGACCCAGTACTTC
CDR3aa: CASTTHQETQYF

len: 15
abundance: NA
j_gene: TRBJ2-1
v_gene: TRBV2
d_gene: NA
CDR3nt: TGTGCCAGCACTCTGTACCCTCGGGAGAACAATGAGCAGTTCTTC
CDR3aa: CASTLYPRENNEQFF

len: 13
abundance: NA
j_gene: TRBJ1-2
v_gene: TRBV30
d_gene: NA
CDR3nt: TGTGCCTGGAGTGTACTTAGGGGAGGTGGCTACACCTTC
CDR3aa: CAWSVLRGGGYTF

len: 14
abundance: NA
j_gene: TRBJ2-2
v_gene: TRBV19
d_gene: NA
CDR3nt: TGTGCCAGTCGGACAGCTATAAACACCGGGGAGCTGTTTTTT
CDR3aa: CASRTAINTGELFF

len: 21
abundance: NA
j_gene: TRBJ2-1
v_gene: TRBV27
d_gene: TRBD2
CDR3nt: TGTGCCAGCAGTTTAGGGACTAGCGGGACTATACTTGCTAGCTCCTACAATGAGCAGTTCTTC
CDR3aa: CASSLGTSGTILASSYNEQFF

len: 14
abundance: NA
j_gene: TRBJ2-5
v_gene: TRBV7-9
d_gene: TRBD2
CDR3nt: TGTGCCAGCAGCTTGGCGGGGGGCGCCGAGACCCAGTACTTC
CDR3aa: CASSLAGGAETQYF

len: 15
abundance: NA
j_gene: TRBJ2-7
v_gene: TRBV9
d_gene: NA
CDR3nt: TGTGCCAGCAGCGTAGGGCGGGACGCTCCGGACGAGCAGTACTTC
CDR3aa: CASSVGRDAPDEQYF

len: 14
abundance: NA
j_gene: TRBJ2-5
v_gene: TRBV14
d_gene: TRBD1
CDR3nt: TGTGCCAGCAGCCCATCCGACAGGGGGGAGACCCAGTACTTC
CDR3aa: CASSPSDRGETQYF

len: 14
abundance: NA
j_gene: TRBJ2-1
v_gene: TRBV7-9
d_gene: TRBD2
CDR3nt: TGTGCCAGCAGCCGCACTAGCGGACACAATGAGCAGTTCTTC
CDR3aa: CASSRTSGHNEQFF

len: 15
abundance: NA
j_gene: TRBJ2-5
v_gene: TRBV10-3
d_gene: NA
CDR3nt: TGTGCCATCAGTGAGTCGGAGGGGCCTACACAGACCCAGTACTTC
CDR3aa: CAISESEGPTQTQYF

len: 16
abundance: NA
j_gene: TRBJ1-4
v_gene: TRBV5-1
d_gene: TRBD1
CDR3nt: TGCGCCAGCAGCTACGACAGGGGAGAAGGGAATGAAAAACTGTTTTTT
CDR3aa: CASSYDRGEGNEKLFF

len: 14
abundance: once
j_gene: TRBJ2-7
v_gene: TRBV6-5
d_gene: TRBD1
CDR3nt: TGTGCCAGCAAACGGACAGGGGGTGCCAACGAGCAGTACTTC
CDR3aa: CASKRTGGANEQYF

len: 15
abundance: few
j_gene: TRBJ1-1
v_gene: TRBV7-9
d_gene: NA
CDR3nt: TGTGCCAGCAGCTTAGGGGCAGGGATGAACACTGAAGCTTTCTTT
CDR3aa: CASSLGAGMNTEAFF

len: 14
abundance: once
j_gene: TRBJ2-3
v_gene: TRBV29-1
d_gene: TRBD1
CDR3nt: TGCAGCGGACACTTGAGGGGGCAGGGTGATACGCAGTATTTT
CDR3aa: CSGHLRGQGDTQYF

len: 12
abundance: NA
j_gene: TRBJ1-1
v_gene: TRBV27
d_gene: NA
CDR3nt: TGTGCCAGCAGCTCAGCAGGCACTGAAGCTTTCTTT
CDR3aa: CASSSAGTEAFF

len: 14
abundance: NA
j_gene: TRBJ2-7
v_gene: TRBV30
d_gene: NA
CDR3nt: TGTGCCTTGGGGGCCAGGGGCCTCTCCTACGAGCAGTACTTC
CDR3aa: CALGARGLSYEQYF

len: 12
abundance: NA
j_gene: TRBJ2-7
v_gene: TRBV18
d_gene: NA
CDR3nt: TGTGCCAGCTCACCAGGATCCAGCGAGCAGTACTTC
CDR3aa: CASSPGSSEQYF

len: 15
abundance: NA
j_gene: TRBJ2-3
v_gene: TRBV19
d_gene: TRBD2
CDR3nt: TGTGCCAGTAGTCCCGGCGGGAGGGGGACAGATACGCAGTATTTT
CDR3aa: CASSPGGRGTDTQYF

len: 14
abundance: few
j_gene: TRBJ2-7
v_gene: TRBV6-5
d_gene: NA
CDR3nt: TGTGCCAGCAGTTTGAAGGAGAATTCCTACGAGCAGTACTTC
CDR3aa: CASSLKENSYEQYF

len: 17
abundance: NA
j_gene: TRBJ2-7
v_gene: TRBV10-1
d_gene: TRBD2
CDR3nt: TGCGCCAGCAGTGAGGGGAGAAGCGGGGGAGGGGTCGGCGAGCAGTACTTC
CDR3aa: CASSEGRSGGGVGEQYF

len: 14
abundance: NA
j_gene: TRBJ2-3
v_gene: TRBV10-3
d_gene: TRBD2
CDR3nt: TGTGCCATCAGCGGACTAGCGGGAGGCGATACGCAGTATTTT
CDR3aa: CAISGLAGGDTQYF

len: 16
abundance: NA
j_gene: TRBJ2-1
v_gene: TRBV4-1
d_gene: TRBD2
CDR3nt: TGCGCCAGCAGCCAAGATAGTAGCGGGGGGTTCGATGAGCAGTTCTTC
CDR3aa: CASSQDSSGGFDEQFF

len: 11
abundance: NA
j_gene: TRBJ1-3
v_gene: TRBV28
d_gene: NA
CDR3nt: TGTGCCAGCATTGCGAGAAACACCATATATTTT
CDR3aa: CASIARNTIYF

len: 14
abundance: NA
j_gene: TRBJ1-5
v_gene: TRBV7-2
d_gene: NA
CDR3nt: TGTGCCAGCAGCTTAGCTGGGCTTAATCAGCCCCAGCATTTT
CDR3aa: CASSLAGLNQPQHF

len: 17
abundance: NA
j_gene: TRBJ2-3
v_gene: TRBV5-1
d_gene: TRBD1
CDR3nt: TGCGCCAGCTCCGGCGGGACAGGGGGTCTCGTAACAGATACGCAGTATTTT
CDR3aa: CASSGGTGGLVTDTQYF

len: 15
abundance: NA
j_gene: TRBJ2-7
v_gene: TRBV28
d_gene: TRBD2
CDR3nt: TGTGCCAGCAGTTCATTAGCGGGGGGGACCTACGAGCAGTACTTC
CDR3aa: CASSSLAGGTYEQYF

len: 18
abundance: NA
j_gene: TRBJ2-2
v_gene: TRBV9
d_gene: TRBD2
CDR3nt: TGTGCCAGCAGCCCCCGGGGGAGCGGGGGGCCGAACACCGGGGAGCTGTTTTTT
CDR3aa: CASSPRGSGGPNTGELFF

len: 16
abundance: few
j_gene: TRBJ2-1
v_gene: TRBV4-1
d_gene: TRBD1
CDR3nt: TGCGCCAGCAGCCAACCGGGACAGAGCTCCTACAATGAGCAGTTCTTC
CDR3aa: CASSQPGQSSYNEQFF

len: 15
abundance: NA
j_gene: TRBJ2-1
v_gene: TRBV28
d_gene: TRBD2
CDR3nt: TGTGCCAGCAGCCCTGGACTAGCGGGGAAGAATGAGCAGTTCTTC
CDR3aa: CASSPGLAGKNEQFF

len: 13
abundance: NA
j_gene: TRBJ1-5
v_gene: TRBV6-6
d_gene: NA
CDR3nt: TGTGCCAGCAGTCTACTTAGCAATCAGCCCCAGCATTTT
CDR3aa: CASSLLSNQPQHF